A selection of T cell receptor beta chains follows, all from one sample in a study of blood T cell repertoires in COVID-19. Repertoires were generated with immunoSEQ multiplex PCR, while TCRdb's copy carries only in-frame clones and drops some. Altogether about 100,000 clones are present, 85% to 90% being singletons, with the ten largest covering under 5.5%. Material for sequencing was peripheral blood. The receptors were sampled from a human donor in a cohort sampled during active COVID-19. The CDR3 runs from the conserved cysteine through the conserved F or W. Each record gives: clone size, V gene, D gene, J gene, CDR3 protein, CDR3 DNA. The D gene is left open where the match is weak. Clone size, where shown, is once, few, many, or a class for clones that have expanded.

clone_size: NA
v_call: TRBV28
d_call: NA
j_call: TRBJ1-1
cdr3_aa: CASSGGRTEAFF
cdr3_nt: TGTGCCAGCAGTGGGGGGAGGACTGAAGCTTTCTTT

clone_size: NA
v_call: TRBV6-6
d_call: TRBD2
j_call: TRBJ2-6
cdr3_aa: CASTSGGAGANVLTF
cdr3_nt: TGTGCCAGCACTTCTGGGGGGGCTGGGGCCAACGTCCTGACTTTC

clone_size: once
v_call: TRBV20-1
d_call: NA
j_call: TRBJ1-2
cdr3_aa: CSSKRNDGIPF
cdr3_nt: TGCAGTTCCAAACGAAATGACGGGATACCCTTC

clone_size: NA
v_call: TRBV11-2
d_call: NA
j_call: TRBJ1-2
cdr3_aa: CASSTYRGRFYGYTF
cdr3_nt: TGTGCCAGCAGCACCTATAGGGGCAGGTTCTATGGCTACACCTTC

clone_size: few
v_call: TRBV5-1
d_call: TRBD1
j_call: TRBJ1-6
cdr3_aa: CASSLGSSQGARNSPLHF
cdr3_nt: TGCGCCAGCAGCTTGGGTTCCTCACAGGGGGCGCGTAATTCACCCCTCCACTTT

clone_size: NA
v_call: TRBV6-4
d_call: TRBD1
j_call: TRBJ2-5
cdr3_aa: CASSDSTGGQETQYF
cdr3_nt: TGTGCCAGCAGTGACTCGACAGGGGGCCAGGAGACCCAGTACTTC

clone_size: few
v_call: TRBV19
d_call: NA
j_call: TRBJ1-4
cdr3_aa: CASSIGSRRLATNEKLFF
cdr3_nt: TGTGCCAGTAGTATAGGATCCAGGAGGCTTGCAACTAATGAAAAACTGTTTTTT

clone_size: NA
v_call: TRBV21-1
d_call: NA
j_call: TRBJ2-2
cdr3_aa: CASSRDRGFERPALNTGELFF
cdr3_nt: TGTGCCAGCAGCCGGGACAGGGGTTTTGAACGTCCTGCTTTGAACACCGGGGAGCTGTTTTTT

clone_size: NA
v_call: TRBV27
d_call: TRBD2
j_call: TRBJ2-7
cdr3_aa: CASSQRAGGAEREQYF
cdr3_nt: TGTGCCAGCAGTCAGAGAGCCGGGGGGGCCGAGCGCGAGCAGTACTTC

clone_size: NA
v_call: TRBV5-1
d_call: TRBD1
j_call: TRBJ2-3
cdr3_aa: CASSPPGQGGTDTQYF
cdr3_nt: TGCGCCAGCAGTCCTCCTGGACAGGGTGGCACAGATACGCAGTATTTT

clone_size: NA
v_call: TRBV7-7
d_call: TRBD1
j_call: TRBJ2-2
cdr3_aa: CASNQGQGGTGELFF
cdr3_nt: TGTGCTAGCAACCAAGGACAGGGGGGCACCGGGGAGCTGTTTTTT

clone_size: NA
v_call: TRBV3-1/TRBV3-2
d_call: NA
j_call: TRBJ1-1
cdr3_aa: CASSQGSTAAEAFF
cdr3_nt: TGTGCCAGCAGCCAGGGCTCCACCGCCGCTGAAGCTTTCTTT

clone_size: once
v_call: TRBV5-1
d_call: TRBD2
j_call: TRBJ2-1
cdr3_aa: CASTPGLAVLASLNEQFF
cdr3_nt: TGCGCCAGCACCCCGGGACTAGCGGTCCTGGCCTCTCTCAATGAGCAGTTCTTC

clone_size: NA
v_call: TRBV9
d_call: TRBD2
j_call: TRBJ2-5
cdr3_aa: CASSARAGDQTQYF
cdr3_nt: TGTGCCAGCAGCGCAAGGGCGGGAGATCAGACCCAGTACTTC

clone_size: NA
v_call: TRBV9
d_call: TRBD2
j_call: TRBJ2-1
cdr3_aa: CASSEGLAAYNEQFF
cdr3_nt: TGTGCCAGCAGCGAAGGACTAGCGGCTTACAATGAGCAGTTCTTC

clone_size: NA
v_call: TRBV5-1
d_call: TRBD1
j_call: TRBJ2-2
cdr3_aa: CASSLVPLRDRGTGELFF
cdr3_nt: TGCGCCAGCAGCTTGGTTCCGCTTCGGGACAGGGGGACCGGGGAGCTGTTTTTT

clone_size: NA
v_call: TRBV4-1
d_call: NA
j_call: TRBJ2-3
cdr3_aa: CASSLQRVYTDTQYF
cdr3_nt: TGCGCCAGCAGCCTACAGCGGGTCTACACAGATACGCAGTATTTT